These 13 T cell receptor beta chains share one sample of origin, sequenced in a study of blood T cells in healthy people across ages. Together with a sample-barcoded 5' primer, a J-beta primer mix was included in a second PCR lasting about 7 to 12 cycles. MiXCR, applied by TCRdb to the 5' RACE reads, yields one record per CDR3 protein. The repertoire includes 1.4 million or so distinct CDR3 sequences, 40% to 45% of them detected once, and around 4% sits in the top ten. Sequencing input: blood. The receptor set was obtained from a woman aged 18-29 years in good health.

V gene TRBV29-1 combines with J gene TRBJ1-1; D not certain. The CDR3 contains 15 residues. Germline loops: CDR1 SQVTM, CDR2 ANQGSEA. Trimming stripped 4 bases from V and 7 bases from J, with 22 bases between. CDR3 in amino acids: CSVGSRGLGMSEAFF. CDR3 bases: TGCAGCGTTGGTTCTCGGGGTTTGGGAATGAGTGAAGCTTTCTTT. Drawing the rest from reference TRBV29-1 and TRBJ1-1, the complete variable domain is SAVISQKPSRDICQRGTSLTIQCQVDSQVTMMFWYRQQPGQSLTLIATANQGSEATYESGFVIDKFPISRPNLTFSTLTVSNMSPEDSSIYLCSVGSRGLGMSEAFFGQGTRLTVV.

This rearrangement joins TRBV18 to TRBJ2-3; D gene ambiguous. Looked up from germline, CDR1 is KGHSH and CDR2 is LQKENI. The V end lost 3 bases, the J end lost 0 bases, and 16 bases lay between the germline ends. The CDR3 contains 17 residues. CDR3 sequence (DNA): TGTGCCAGCTCACCTCAATTCGGTCCCGCTAGCACAGATACGCAGTATTTT. Amino acid sequence: CASSPQFGPASTDTQYF.

This clonotype came up a few times. This sequence joins TRBV10-3 and TRBJ2-7, with unresolved D. Deletions cut 3 bases from V and 3 bases from J, with 3 bases between. The CDR3 is 11 amino acids. Germline V gives CDR1 ENHRY, CDR2 SYGVKD. The CDR3 here is CAISDHYEQYF. The DNA of the CDR3 is TGTGCCATCAGTGACCACTACGAGCAGTACTTC.

This clonotype came up a few times. This chain links TRBV30 with TRBJ2-1, with 11 bases that match TRBD2. V gave up 3 bases and J gave up 4 bases; unmatched junction bases: 5. The CDR3 spans 15 residues. Germline V gene sequence: CDR1 GTSNPN, CDR2 SVGIG (reference sequence). CDR3 amino acids: CAWRTLAGEYNEQFF. CDR3 nucleotide sequence: TGTGCCTGGAGGACACTAGCGGGGGAGTACAATGAGCAGTTCTTC.

The chain has TRBV2 and TRBJ2-5, with 10 bases lining up with TRBD1. Germline V gene lookup returns CDR1 SNHLY and CDR2 FYNNEI. V shed 10 bases, J shed 11 bases, and the junction held 13 bases outside the gene matches. The CDR3 has 13 amino acids. This CDR3 reads CATRQGAVGGQYF. The CDR3 nucleotides are TGTGCCACCAGACAGGGGGCGGTCGGCGGGCAGTACTTC.

This chain connects TRBV4-3 to TRBJ2-7; 8 bases line up with TRBD2. V trimming: 1 base; J trimming: 1 base; junction bases outside the gene matches: 6. CDR3 length: 16 amino acids. From germline, CDR1 is LGHNA and CDR2 YSLEER. The CDR3 nucleotides are TGCGCCAGCAGCCAAGGGACCAGCGGGAGATCCTACGAGCAGTACTTC. Protein sequence: CASSQGTSGRSYEQYF.

This clonotype was observed a handful of times. The gene calls are TRBV29-1 and TRBJ1-4, with D possibly being TRBD1 (6 bases). The CDR3 runs 12 residues. Germline lookup yields CDR1 SQVTM and CDR2 ANQGSEA. The V end lost 7 bases, the J end lost 8 bases, and 14 bases lay between the germline ends. CDR3 region: CSARDMQEKLFF. CDR3 nucleotides: TGCAGCGCTAGGGACATGCAGGAAAAACTGTTTTTT.

This clonotype was seen a few times. V usage is TRBV20-1 and J usage is TRBJ2-7; D is undetermined. From germline, CDR1 is DFQATT and CDR2 SNEGSKA (reference sequence). The CDR3 loop spans 11 amino acids. V was pared by 3 bases and J by 7 bases, with 10 bases between. As DNA, the CDR3 is TGCAGTGCTAGTAGTCCCGTTGAGCAGTACTTC. Translated: CSASSPVEQYF.

This clonotype is a singleton in its sample. V is TRBV9 and J is TRBJ2-1; 7 nucleotides match TRBD2. The CDR3 is 15 residues long. Germline V gene data show CDR1 as SGDLS and CDR2 as YYNGEE. V dropped 5 bases and J dropped 0; count of bases not matched to a gene: 5. In DNA, the CDR3 is TGTGCCAGCAGTGAGAGCGGGACCTCCTACAATGAGCAGTTCTTC. Its protein is CASSESGTSYNEQFF. The whole variable domain, remainder taken from reference TRBV9 and TRBJ2-1, is DSGVTQTPKHLITATGQRVTLRCSPRSGDLSVYWYQQSLDQGLQFLIQYYNGEERAKGNILERFSAQQFPDLHSELNLSSLELGDSALYFCASSESGTSYNEQFFGPGTRLTVL.

CDR3 loop: CASSLGSTRGGNTIYF. Written as DNA, the CDR3 is TGTGCCAGCAGCTTAGGATCTACACGGGGCGGAAACACCATATATTTT. V and J are TRBV7-2 and TRBJ1-3, with D possibly TRBD1 on 5 matching bases. Germline V gene lookup returns CDR1 SGHTA and CDR2 FQGNSA. The ends were cut back, 1 base at V and 4 bases at J, with 14 bases in the middle. This CDR3 is 16 amino acids long.

The chain joins TRBV18 to TRBJ2-1; D is unclear. The germline gives CDR1 KGHSH, CDR2 LQKENI. V lost 0 bases and J lost 6, with 15 bases in between. The CDR3 has 16 residues. The chain's CDR3 is CASSPPVPVPGNEQFF. Here the CDR3 DNA reads TGTGCCAGCTCACCACCGGTCCCAGTTCCCGGCAATGAGCAGTTCTTC.

This clonotype was detected only a few times. CDR3 loop: CASSKGRDYEQYF. The CDR3, as DNA: TGTGCCAGCAGTAAGGGCCGGGACTACGAGCAGTACTTC. V usage is TRBV6-6 and J usage is TRBJ2-7; the D gene is possibly TRBD2 (5 bases). The germline V gene encodes CDR1 MNHNY and CDR2 SVGAGI (reference sequence). The CDR3 sequence is 13 residues long. V was pared by 5 bases and J by 3 bases, with 11 bases between.

V is TRBV19 and J is TRBJ1-6; weak D call: TRBD1 (6 bases). With 8 bases removed from V and 5 bases from J, the gap between germline ends came to 16 bases. The CDR3 sequence is 15 residues long. The germline V gene encodes CDR1 LNHDA and CDR2 SQIVND (reference sequence). The CDR3 coding sequence is TGTGCCAGTCGGAGTCTGACAGGAGATAATTCACCCCTCCACTTT. Residues: CASRSLTGDNSPLHF. Full variable domain (outside the CDR3, taken from reference TRBV19 and TRBJ1-6): DGGITQSPKYLFRKEGQNVTLSCEQNLNHDAMYWYRQDPGQGLRLIYYSQIVNDFQKGDIAEGYSVSREKKESFPLTVTSAQKNPTAFYLCASRSLTGDNSPLHFGNGTRLTVT.